These T cell receptor beta chains were read from a single sample in a study of monozygotic twins with inflammatory bowel disease. Following a re-call of the 5' RACE reads, TCRdb has one entry per CDR3 protein and lacks DNA. This listing includes approximately 300,000 distinct CDR3 sequences. Sequencing was performed on blood. All receptors derive from a human donor with ulcerative colitis or Crohn's disease, or a healthy co-twin of an affected twin (not recorded which). CDR3s include the opening cysteine and the closing phenylalanine or tryptophan. Fields, in order: V gene, J gene, CDR3 protein.

>TRBV28|TRBJ2-7
CASSLMNRILNEQYF
>TRBV4-3|TRBJ2-2
CASRGPGPTNTGELFF
>TRBV24-1|TRBJ2-3
CATSSDRVADTQYF
>TRBV11-2|TRBJ1-5
CASSGAGGAGNQPQHF
>TRBV4-1|TRBJ1-2
CASSQLQSLPAEGYTF
>TRBV7-3|TRBJ1-1
CASSLTTDTEAFF
>TRBV27|TRBJ2-3
CASSPTRPPTDTQYF
>TRBV20-1|TRBJ1-2
CSARDRGQDYGYTF
>TRBV4-3|TRBJ2-7
CASSRGGDYEQYF
>TRBV27|TRBJ2-5
CASSFIEGGRETQYF
>TRBV20-1|TRBJ2-2
CSARYTGELFF
>TRBV7-2|TRBJ1-6
CASSFAATLTNSPLHF
>TRBV6-2/TRBV6-3|TRBJ2-1
CASSGDRVRFNEQFF
>TRBV5-1|TRBJ2-5
CASSLSGWRQETQYF
>TRBV20-1|TRBJ2-1
CSARDGGTVPYNEQFF
>TRBV10-3|TRBJ1-5
CAISESPEGNQPQHF
>TRBV20-1|TRBJ1-6
CSARETGSEKALHF
>TRBV9|TRBJ2-1
CASSVAGGTLNEQFF
>TRBV2|TRBJ2-6
CASSSPGNWGANVLTF
>TRBV20-1|TRBJ2-7
CSARSGRGRNYEQYF
>TRBV12-3/TRBV12-4|TRBJ2-1
CASSPTSGLLQFF
>TRBV27|TRBJ1-5
CASSFVRDQPQHF
>TRBV15|TRBJ2-5
CATSRDVQGVGETQYF
>TRBV5-1|TRBJ2-5
CASSCIGTSGLQETQYF
>TRBV20-1|TRBJ2-5
CSARVGVSGGLALETQYF
>TRBV4-3|TRBJ1-2
CASSQDQGTSGAATF
>TRBV30|TRBJ2-7
CAWSVNSYEQYF
>TRBV12-3/TRBV12-4|TRBJ2-1
CASSLAGGRSNEQFF
>TRBV28|TRBJ1-1
CASSLWPANTEAFF
>TRBV20-1|TRBJ2-1
CSPAGGNNEQFF
>TRBV6-2/TRBV6-3|TRBJ2-5
CASRNGRIQETQYF
>TRBV2|TRBJ2-2
CASSASGSYTGELFF
>TRBV24-1|TRBJ2-1
CATGDREFVTEQFF
>TRBV2|TRBJ2-2
CASSRLPPPELFF
>TRBV5-5|TRBJ2-5
CASSPGGGTETQYF
>TRBV7-2|TRBJ2-1
CASSPRQGIVYEQFF
>TRBV5-1|TRBJ2-3
CASSLSDSDTQYF
>TRBV7-9|TRBJ2-1
CASSPPGGFQFF
>TRBV12-3/TRBV12-4|TRBJ2-7
CASKSSSSYEQYF
>TRBV27|TRBJ2-2
CASSFLASGGSNTGELFF
>TRBV24-1|TRBJ2-5
CATGQGKRETQYF
>TRBV21-1|TRBJ1-5
CASSKAPTGPYSNQPQHF
>TRBV12-3/TRBV12-4|TRBJ2-7
CASSRLDSGPYEQYF
>TRBV5-1|TRBJ1-1
CASSYATGNTEAFF
>TRBV10-3|TRBJ2-2
CATQGAGEPFF
>TRBV5-4|TRBJ2-7
CASSTTGTTYEQYF
>TRBV7-9|TRBJ2-7
CASSVRLAGAYEQYF
>TRBV7-2|TRBJ2-1
CASGLALSGNEQFF